The 19 T cell receptor beta chains reported below all come from one sample, sequenced in a study of blood T cell repertoires in COVID-19. The assay was immunoSEQ multiplex PCR, and TCRdb's table has in-frame clones only and misses some. In the table there are fewer than 300,000 clones, roughly 84% of which are singletons. Source material: peripheral blood. Receptors originate from a human donor with COVID-19, enrolled during active disease. The donor label of this sample is uncertain.

This chain connects TRBV28 to TRBJ1-2; TRBD1 agrees at 9 bases. Trimming took 6 bases from V and 14 from J; bases not matched to a gene: 4. Per the germline V gene, CDR1 is MDHEN and CDR2 is SYDVKM. The CDR3 totals 10 residues. DNA of the CDR3: TGTGCCAGCAGCGGACAGGGGAGAACCTTC. It specifies CASSGQGRTF.

The rearrangement uses TRBV12-3 or TRBV12-4 and TRBJ1-2, with a possible D match to TRBD1 (5 bases). The germline V and J ends were trimmed by 2 bases and 4 bases, with 5 bases remaining between them. The CDR3 contains 12 residues. The CDR3 DNA sequence: TGTGCCAGCAGTTTACAGGGCTATGGCTACACCTTC. It is translated as CASSLQGYGYTF.

The chain carries TRBV3-1 (or the pseudogene TRBV3-2) and TRBJ1-1; weak D call: TRBD1 (5 bases). The CDR3 covers 14 residues. Germline V CDR1 and CDR2: LGHDT, YNNKEL (reference sequence). With 5 bases removed from V and 5 bases from J, the gap between germline ends came to 15 bases. In nucleotides, the CDR3 is TGTGCCAGCAGCGTACGGGGGGGGACGACTGAAGCTTTCTTT. It yields the protein CASSVRGGTTEAFF.

The chain recombines TRBV27 with TRBJ1-5; weak D call: TRBD1 (6 bases). Trimming removed 4 bases at V and 7 bases at J, with 14 bases between. The CDR3 is 14 amino acids. The germline gives CDR1 MNHEY, CDR2 SMNVEV (reference sequence). CDR3 protein: CASSSSQGWQPQHF. In DNA form, the CDR3 reads TGTGCCAGCAGTTCCTCACAGGGTTGGCAGCCCCAGCATTTT.

V usage is TRBV5-1 and J usage is TRBJ1-1; maybe TRBD1 (5 bases). This CDR3 comprises 15 residues. CDR1 and CDR2 from the germline V gene are SGHRS and YFSETQ. V was clipped by 0 bases and J by 1 base, with 10 bases between them. CDR3 amino acids: CASSLGQLRNTEAFF. Written as DNA, the CDR3 is TGCGCCAGCAGCTTGGGACAGCTACGGAACACTGAAGCTTTCTTT.

The gene calls are TRBV10-2 and TRBJ2-2; tentatively, D is TRBD1 (6 bases). CDR1 WSHSY and CDR2 SAAADI come from the germline V gene. The CDR3 is 14 amino acids. The V end lost 5 bases, the J end lost 7 bases, and 14 bases lay between the germline ends. In nucleotides, the CDR3 is TGCGCCAGCAGTCTCACAGGGTTAGGCGGGGAGCTGTTTTTT. It is translated as CASSLTGLGGELFF.

V and J are TRBV15 and TRBJ1-4; possible D gene TRBD1, 5 bases. This CDR3 region has 14 residues. CDR1 and CDR2 from the germline V gene are LNHNV and YYDKDF (reference sequence). The germline V and J ends were trimmed by 1 base and 8 bases, with 11 bases remaining between them. The CDR3 nucleotides read TGTGCCACCAGCAGAGGGGGGGTTGAAGAAAAACTGTTTTTT. It codes for CATSRGGVEEKLFF.

With regard to this clone: The junction departs from the called germline gene at one end, perhaps through a read error. The chain is built from TRBV7-7 and TRBJ2-5, with 9 nucleotides matching TRBD1. The CDR3 is made up of 15 amino acids. Germline V gene lookup returns CDR1 SSHAT and CDR2 FNYEAQ (reference sequence). The CDR3 here is CASSAIQGAEETQYF. The CDR3 DNA reads as TGTGCTAGCAGCGCTATACAGGGGGCCGAAGAGACCCAGTACTTC.

J is TRBJ2-1 and V is TRBV19, with TRBD2 identical over 10 bases. This CDR3 is built from 17 residues. V was pared by 4 bases and J by 0 bases, with 6 bases of the junction left unmatched. Per the germline V gene, CDR1 is LNHDA and CDR2 is SQIVND (reference sequence). DNA of the CDR3: TGTGCCAGTAGTACCCCCAGGACTAGCGGCTCCTACAATGAGCAGTTCTTC. Translating it yields CASSTPRTSGSYNEQFF.

V usage is TRBV5-5 and J usage is TRBJ2-1; perhaps TRBD1 as D (6 bases). V was cut by 4 bases and J by 0 bases, with 17 bases left in between. This CDR3 comprises 17 residues. Germline CDR1 and CDR2: SGHKS and YYEKEE (reference sequence). The CDR3 reads CASSAGLQGLSYNEQFF. The CDR3 DNA reads TGTGCCAGCAGCGCCGGATTACAGGGTCTCTCCTACAATGAGCAGTTCTTC.

The chain carries TRBV21-1 and TRBJ1-5; the table calls TRBD1, which could not be checked here. TRBV21-1 is listed as a pseudogene. The CDR3 is 15 residues long. Here the CDR3 reads CASTSRTGQDQPQHF. The CDR3 nucleotides are TGTGCCAGCACCTCCCGGACAGGTCAAGATCAGCCCCAGCATTTT.

This rearrangement joins TRBV18 to TRBJ2-1; TRBD1 matches 10 bases. The trim removed 2 bases at V and 4 bases at J, leaving 14 bases unmatched. From germline, CDR1 is KGHSH and CDR2 LQKENI. The CDR3 has 19 amino acids. CDR3 nucleotides: TGTGCCAGCTCACCAATCGATGGCGGGACAGGGGCTTCTTACAATGAGCAGTTCTTC. Translation gives CASSPIDGGTGASYNEQFF.

This rearrangement joins TRBV19 to TRBJ1-6, with TRBD1 identical over 8 bases. Losses at the gene ends were 4 bases for V and 8 bases for J; bases not matched to a gene: 4. This CDR3 region has 14 residues. Germline CDR1 and CDR2: LNHDA and SQIVND (reference sequence). CDR3 region: CASSTTGVDSPLHF. The CDR3 nucleotides are TGTGCCAGTAGTACGACAGGGGTTGATTCACCCCTCCACTTT.

This chain uses TRBV6-2 or TRBV6-3 with TRBJ2-3; possibly TRBD2 for D (7 bases). V gave up 6 bases and J gave up 2 bases, with 18 bases separating them. The CDR3 is made up of 16 amino acids. Per germline, CDR1 MNHEY and CDR2 SVGEGT. The DNA of the CDR3 is TGTGCCAGCAGCTCCCCGGGCGGGGGCCTCACAGATACGCAGTATTTT. Amino acid sequence: CASSSPGGGLTDTQYF.

CDR3 bases: TGTGCCAGCAGTTACATGAGGAGAGGTAAATACTACGAGCAGTACTTC. This sequence encodes CASSYMRRGKYYEQYF. The chain recombines TRBV6-5 with TRBJ2-7; D uncertain. The V and J ends lost 2 bases and 3 bases respectively, with 17 bases between them. This CDR3 contains 16 residues. Germline CDR1 is MNHEY and CDR2 is SVGAGI.

This chain links TRBV29-1 with TRBJ2-3, with D unclear. CDR3 length: 12 amino acids. The germline V and J ends were trimmed by 6 bases and 2 bases, with 9 bases remaining between them. Germline V gives CDR1 SQVTM, CDR2 ANQGSEA. In DNA form, the CDR3 reads TGCAGCGTCGGAGAGATCACAGATACGCAGTATTTT. Protein: CSVGEITDTQYF.

J is TRBJ2-7 and V is TRBV6-5; the match to TRBD2 covers 7 bases. In germline, CDR1 is MNHEY, CDR2 SVGAGI. Trimming at V came to 6 bases and at J to 6 bases, leaving 11 bases not matched to a gene. The CDR3 length is 14 residues. The chain's CDR3 is CASSLDRTSPEQYF. As DNA, the CDR3 is TGTGCCAGCAGCCTCGACCGGACTAGTCCCGAGCAGTACTTC.

This chain uses TRBV10-2 with TRBJ2-3, with TRBD2 identical over 9 bases. Losses at the gene ends were 5 bases for V and 0 bases for J; bases not matched to a gene: 12. The CDR3 runs to 18 residues. CDR1 is WSHSY, CDR2 SAAADI, per germline. The CDR3 DNA sequence: TGCGCCAGCAGTCGCGGGGGCGGGCTAGCGGGGAGCACAGATACGCAGTATTTT. Its translation: CASSRGGGLAGSTDTQYF.

The chain uses TRBV5-1 and TRBJ2-3; 9 bases agree with TRBD1. V shed 4 bases and J 1 base; nucleotides not matched to a gene: 4. There are 15 residues in the CDR3. Looked up from germline, CDR1 is SGHRS and CDR2 is YFSETQ. The CDR3 protein is CASSPRTGGTDTQYF. The CDR3 DNA reads TGCGCCAGCAGCCCCCGGACAGGGGGCACAGATACGCAGTATTTT.